Sequencing of this TCR beta chain was carried out in a study of cytomegalovirus exposure and HLA in healthy donors. The V gene's germline CDR1 is SGHNT and CDR2 YYREEE (reference sequence). Trimming removed 3 bases from V and 5 bases from J; junction bases left unmatched: 7. This CDR3 spans 14 amino acids. General study points: With DRB1 most and HLA-C fewest, TCR association rates differed between HLA loci in a later analysis. Association of approximately 16,000 TCR beta sequences with HLA alleles was found at 0.05 false discovery rate in a later analysis. Cytomegalovirus association was assigned to approximately 160 TCR beta chains.

A multiplex PCR was run with 60 Vbeta primers and 13 Jbeta primers. Profiling relied on immunoSEQ multiplex PCR, and the TCRdb table lists in-frame clones only, not all of them. The sample holds around 130,000 clones, about 80% seen once. This clone was seen a handful of times. Its cognate antigen is unknown. The sequence was obtained from a man younger than 30 in good health and CMV-seronegative. Sequencing was done on a sample of PBMCs. The V call is TRBV5-4, the J call TRBJ2-7; TRBD2 agrees at 8 bases. The chain's CDR3 is CASSYSGSIDEQYF. The CDR3, as DNA: TGTGCCAGCAGCTACAGCGGGAGTATAGACGAGCAGTACTTC.